The clone carrying this T cell receptor beta chain has at least ten counts. Its antigen is as yet unknown. The data belong to a study of CD8 T cells in ankylosing spondylitis. Whole-study results and caveats: Enrichment of disease-linked clones was reportedly significant in matched ankylosing spondylitis synovial fluid. In peripheral blood, disease-linked CD8+ clones occurred at relatively low frequencies. Reactive arthritis synovial fluid and blood were previously reported to contain some motif variants.

The CDR3 has 13 amino acids. V was pared by 5 bases and J by 3 bases, with 12 bases between. The germline V gene encodes CDR1 SGHRS and CDR2 YFSETQ. TCRdb re-called the 5' RACE reads through MiXCR, storing one row per CDR3 protein. The data show 150,000 to 200,000 distinct CDR3 sequences, about 18% seen once. The V and J genes are TRBV5-1 and TRBJ2-7; D is unresolved. The specimen sequenced was blood, either unsorted or a sorted T cell fraction (not recorded which). This TCR was recovered from a male donor between 10 and 30 years old with ankylosing spondylitis or in good health (not recorded which). The CDR3 here is CASRLGGIYEQYV. In DNA, the CDR3 is TGCGCCAGCAGATTAGGCGGAATCTACGAGCAGTACGTC.